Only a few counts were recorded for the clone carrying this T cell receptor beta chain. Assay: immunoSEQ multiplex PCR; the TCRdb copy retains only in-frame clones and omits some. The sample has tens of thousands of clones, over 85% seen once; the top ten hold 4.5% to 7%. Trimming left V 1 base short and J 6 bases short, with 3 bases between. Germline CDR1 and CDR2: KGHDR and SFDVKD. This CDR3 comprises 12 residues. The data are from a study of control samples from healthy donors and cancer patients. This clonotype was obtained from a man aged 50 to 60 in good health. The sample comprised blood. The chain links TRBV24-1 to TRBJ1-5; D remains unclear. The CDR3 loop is CATSDFGQPQHF. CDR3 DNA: TGTGCCACCAGTGATTTTGGTCAGCCCCAGCATTTT.